This entry lists 16 T cell receptor beta chains sequenced from one sample in a study of glioma-infiltrating T cells after dendritic cell vaccination. Sequencing was performed with immunoSEQ multiplex PCR; in TCRdb, only in-frame clones are kept and a portion is missing. The sample records 80,000 to 100,000 clones, around three quarters being singletons. The sample consisted of blood, taken before dendritic cell vaccination. Every receptor here comes from a human donor with glioblastoma.

The count of this clone is one. This chain joins TRBV2 and TRBJ2-2, with 11 bases fitting TRBD2. Germline CDR1 and CDR2: SNHLY and FYNNEI. Unmatched junction bases numbered 8, after V lost 4 bases and J lost 4 bases. The CDR3 is 17 residues long. The CDR3 reads CASSAGSGGAVTGELFF. CDR3 bases: TGTGCCAGCAGTGCAGGTAGCGGGGGGGCGGTCACCGGGGAGCTGTTTTTT.

This chain joins TRBV5-1 and TRBJ2-5; D call uncertain. Germline assignment: CDR1 SGHRS and CDR2 YFSETQ. Trimming removed 4 bases from V and 1 base from J, with 14 bases in between. The CDR3 loop spans 15 amino acids. In DNA form, the CDR3 reads TGCGCCAGCAGCGCCGCAGGCATTCCCCAAGAGACCCAGTACTTC. It codes for CASSAAGIPQETQYF.

The chain couples TRBV10-3 to TRBJ2-1; D remains ambiguous. The CDR3 has 14 amino acids. The germline gives CDR1 ENHRY, CDR2 SYGVKD. V shed 4 bases and J shed 5 bases, with 12 bases lying between them. The CDR3: CAISGDRRDNEQFF. CDR3 nucleotide sequence: TGTGCCATCAGTGGTGATCGGAGAGACAATGAGCAGTTCTTC.

This chain uses TRBV27 with TRBJ2-3; maybe TRBD2 (6 bases). V shed 3 bases and J shed 2 bases, with 9 bases lying between them. CDR1 and CDR2 from the germline V gene are MNHEY and SMNVEV (reference sequence). CDR3 length: 14 amino acids. The CDR3 region is CASSLGLSTDTQYF. The DNA of the CDR3 is TGTGCCAGCAGTTTGGGACTTTCCACAGATACGCAGTATTTT.

The rearrangement links TRBV9 to TRBJ1-3, with a tentative D call TRBD1 (5 bases). The CDR3 sequence is 15 residues long. From germline, CDR1 is SGDLS and CDR2 YYNGEE. Trimming shortened V by 3 bases and J by 7 bases, and 17 bases separated the two germline ends. The CDR3 reads CASSAGTQSWNTIYF. The CDR3 coding sequence is TGTGCCAGCAGCGCCGGGACTCAATCGTGGAACACCATATATTTT. Filled out from reference TRBV9 and TRBJ1-3, the complete variable domain reads DSGVTQTPKHLITATGQRVTLRCSPRSGDLSVYWYQQSLDQGLQFLIQYYNGEERAKGNILERFSAQQFPDLHSELNLSSLELGDSALYFCASSAGTQSWNTIYFGEGSWLTVV.

The chain has TRBV25-1 and TRBJ2-1; 8 bases are a match to TRBD1. V gave up 7 bases and J gave up 7 bases; unmatched junction bases: 15. Germline V gene sequence: CDR1 MGHDK, CDR2 SYGVNS. CDR3 length: 16 residues. CDR3 region: CASTLLGTGGVNEQFF. The CDR3 DNA sequence: TGTGCCAGCACCCTATTGGGCACAGGGGGAGTGAATGAGCAGTTCTTC.

The DNA of the CDR3 is TGTGCCACCAGCAGGACAGGGAGCTCCTACAATGAGCAGTTCTTC. It translates to CATSRTGSSYNEQFF. The chain is built from TRBV15 and TRBJ2-1, with 7 bases fitting TRBD1. The length of the CDR3 is 15 residues. With 3 bases clipped from V and 0 bases from J, the junction kept 2 bases outside the gene matches. Germline loops: CDR1 LNHNV, CDR2 YYDKDF (reference sequence).

This chain joins TRBV29-1 and TRBJ1-1; D perhaps matches TRBD1 (6 bases). The V and J ends lost 5 bases and 0 bases respectively, with 10 bases between them. Germline loops: CDR1 SQVTM, CDR2 ANQGSEA. The CDR3 consists of 13 residues. The CDR3 reads CSVSGHLNTEAFF. Written as DNA, the CDR3 is TGCAGCGTTTCGGGACACCTGAACACTGAAGCTTTCTTT.

The rearrangement uses TRBV5-8 and TRBJ2-1; D is unresolved. This CDR3 comprises 12 residues. The germline gives CDR1 SGHTS, CDR2 YDEGEE. V was shortened by 7 bases and J by 9 bases, with 14 bases between the two germline ends. The CDR3 loop reads CASGDFTGEQFF. CDR3 bases: TGTGCCAGCGGAGATTTTACGGGTGAGCAGTTCTTC.

V gene TRBV18 combines with J gene TRBJ2-5; D may be TRBD2 (6 bases). CDR1 is KGHSH and CDR2 is LQKENI in the germline V gene. This CDR3 is built from 13 residues. V gave up 3 bases and J gave up 5 bases, with 10 bases separating them. CDR3 bases: TGTGCCAGCTCACCCGTTCGGGGGGAGACCCAGTACTTC. Protein: CASSPVRGETQYF. The whole variable domain, remainder taken from reference TRBV18 and TRBJ2-5, is NAGVMQNPRHLVRRRGQEARLRCSPMKGHSHVYWYRQLPEEGLKFMVYLQKENIIDESGMPKERFSAEFPKEGPSILRIQQVVRGDSAAYFCASSPVRGETQYFGPGTRLLVL.

The CDR3 DNA reads TGTGCCAGCAGTAAGGGACTAGCGGGAGTGAATGAGCAGTTCTTC. Translation gives CASSKGLAGVNEQFF. The chain recombines TRBV2 with TRBJ2-1; TRBD2 matches 14 bases. Germline loops: CDR1 SNHLY, CDR2 FYNNEI. Unmatched junction bases numbered 4, after V lost 5 bases and J lost 7 bases. The CDR3 runs 15 residues.

V gene TRBV18 combines with J gene TRBJ1-1, with 7 bases matching TRBD1. This CDR3 comprises 13 residues. Germline assignment: CDR1 KGHSH and CDR2 LQKENI. The V and J ends lost 5 bases and 0 bases, in that order; junction bases with no gene match: 0. CDR3 loop: CASSGTVNTEAFF. The DNA for the CDR3 is TGTGCCAGCTCAGGGACAGTGAACACTGAAGCTTTCTTT. The complete variable domain, with remaining parts taken from reference TRBV18 and TRBJ1-1, reads NAGVMQNPRHLVRRRGQEARLRCSPMKGHSHVYWYRQLPEEGLKFMVYLQKENIIDESGMPKERFSAEFPKEGPSILRIQQVVRGDSAAYFCASSGTVNTEAFFGQGTRLTVV.

This chain connects TRBV7-3 to TRBJ2-1; 13 nucleotides align to TRBD2. The junction had 7 bases not matched to a gene; V was cut back by 5 bases and J by 15 bases. Germline V gene sequence: CDR1 SGHTA, CDR2 FQGTGA. CDR3 length: 13 amino acids. CDR3: CASSPGLAGYLFF. CDR3 DNA: TGTGCCAGCAGCCCGGGACTAGCGGGGTACCTGTTCTTC.

This clone appeared a single time. The genes are TRBV14 and TRBJ2-7; D remains ambiguous. Germline assignment: CDR1 SGHDN and CDR2 FVKESK. The CDR3 runs 13 residues. V was cut by 2 bases and J by 3 bases, with 8 bases left in between. The CDR3 here is CASSQIRHYEQYF. Here the CDR3 DNA reads TGTGCCAGCAGCCAAATCAGACACTACGAGCAGTACTTC.

This sequence joins TRBV11-2 and TRBJ2-1; D possibly corresponds to TRBD2 (5 bases). V lost 1 base, J lost 3 bases, and 7 bases lay in between. The CDR3 has 14 residues. In germline, CDR1 is SGHAT, CDR2 FQNNGV. The CDR3 reads CASSLGGLYNEQFF. The CDR3 region has the DNA TGTGCCAGCAGCTTAGGAGGGCTCTACAATGAGCAGTTCTTC.

Comments on this clone: Compared with germline, one end of the junction differs, possibly owing to a read error. The genes are TRBV7-7 and TRBJ2-7, with a tentative D call TRBD2 (6 bases). The CDR3 covers 14 residues. Germline V gives CDR1 SSHAT, CDR2 FNYEAQ (reference sequence). CDR3 nucleotides: TGTGCTAGCAGCTTAGCGGCGGGTCCCTACGAGCAGTACTTC. It translates to CASSLAAGPYEQYF.